This T cell receptor (beta chain) was documented in a study of CD8+ T cells in alopecia areata. Study-level findings and limits: Compared with mice, patients displayed less clear TCR sharing, possibly for HLA-related reasons. Scalp sequencing captures resident alphabeta T cells of normal skin too. Higher clonality was seen in lesional scalp than in normal scalp, especially in alopecia totalis/universalis.

Sequencing relied on a cDNA template that was reverse transcribed from extracted RNA. Clones were read by immunoSEQ multiplex PCR, and TCRdb kept only the in-frame ones, dropping some. The table lists 95,000 to 120,000 clones, 45% to 60% of them singletons, with 20% to 30% in the top ten. Of note for this clone: Antigen unknown.

Alopecia areata patients provided lesional scalp punch biopsies and peripheral blood. The V end was cut by 3 bases, the J end by 5 bases, with 10 bases between. In germline, CDR1 is SGHAT, CDR2 FQDESV (reference sequence). This CDR3 contains 14 residues. The V and J genes are TRBV11-1 and TRBJ1-4, with a possible D match to TRBD1 (5 bases). The receptor was isolated from a human donor with alopecia areata. Sequencing input: NKG2D-low CD8+ T cells sorted from blood. The CDR3 DNA follows: TGTGCCAGCAGCTTGACCGAGGGGAATGAAAAACTGTTTTTT. This codes for CASSLTEGNEKLFF.